The 9 T cell receptor beta chains presented below share a single source sample, sequenced in a study of T cell repertoires in cytomegalovirus infection. One entry per CDR3 protein results from TCRdb running MiXCR on the reads. Of more than 350,000 distinct CDR3 sequences listed, approximately 32% are singletons. The specimen sequenced was PBMCs. The receptors come from a human donor in good health (CMV status not recorded). Some clones in this sample may be carry-over from other donors' samples.

As regards this clonotype: With a much larger clone just one base away, this may be a read error. The J gene is TRBJ2-5, the V gene TRBV6-6; TRBD1 is a possible D gene (5 bases). Germline CDR1 MNHNY, CDR2 SVGAGI (reference sequence). Trimming took off 10 bases at V and 1 base at J, with 16 bases between the two ends. There are 14 residues in the CDR3. For the CDR3, the DNA is TGTGCCATCGAAAGGGGCCCACTCCAAGAGACCCAGTACTTC. It translates to CAIERGPLQETQYF.

V usage is TRBV7-9 and J usage is TRBJ2-3, with TRBD1 identical over 9 bases. Germline loops: CDR1 SEHNR, CDR2 FQNEAQ (reference sequence). The CDR3 length is 15 residues. The V and J ends lost 5 bases and 6 bases, in that order; junction bases with no gene match: 9. This CDR3 reads CASSTQGAGRDTQYF. CDR3 DNA: TGTGCCAGCAGCACACAGGGGGCCGGGCGGGATACGCAGTATTTT.

This clonotype was detected ten times or more. V usage is TRBV7-6 and J usage is TRBJ2-2; 7 bases line up with TRBD1. This CDR3 comprises 14 residues. In germline, CDR1 is SGHVS, CDR2 FNYEAQ. Germline trimming cut 4 bases from V and 7 bases from J; bases unmatched to any gene: 6. The CDR3 is CASSYRTGIGELFF. The CDR3 bases are TGTGCCAGCAGCTACCGGACAGGCATCGGGGAGCTGTTTTTT.

V gene TRBV2 combines with J gene TRBJ2-1; D perhaps matches TRBD1 (6 bases). V lost 8 bases and J lost 7, with 15 bases in between. The CDR3 sequence is 13 residues long. Per the germline V gene, CDR1 is SNHLY and CDR2 is FYNNEI. The CDR3 coding sequence is TGTGCCAGCTCCGGGACACCAGGGAATGAGCAGTTCTTC. Encoded protein: CASSGTPGNEQFF.

V and J are TRBV7-8 and TRBJ2-5; 7 bases match TRBD2. V lost 3 bases to trimming and J lost 5 bases; unmatched junction nucleotides: 9. CDR3 length equals 15 residues. CDR1 SGHVS and CDR2 FQNEAQ come from the germline V gene. The CDR3 is CASSFAQLAMETQYF. CDR3 nucleotides: TGTGCCAGCAGCTTTGCCCAACTAGCGATGGAGACCCAGTACTTC.

This clonotype was seen a few times. V and J are TRBV7-6 and TRBJ2-5; 10 bases align to TRBD2. Germline V gene lookup returns CDR1 SGHVS and CDR2 FNYEAQ. J lost 3 bases, V lost 5 bases, and 0 bases had no gene match. The CDR3 is 13 amino acids. DNA for the CDR3: TGTGCCAGCAGCACTAGCGGGGAAGAGACCCAGTACTTC. As protein: CASSTSGEETQYF.

At least ten counts were recorded for this clonotype. The chain carries TRBV27 and TRBJ2-5; no reliable D call. The germline gives CDR1 MNHEY, CDR2 SMNVEV (reference sequence). V lost 2 bases and J 3 bases, leaving 10 bases between the germline ends. The CDR3 covers 14 residues. This chain's CDR3 is CASSLGGRKETQYF. The CDR3 nucleotides are TGTGCCAGCAGTTTAGGTGGTAGAAAAGAGACCCAGTACTTC.

The chain joins TRBV6-2 or TRBV6-3 to TRBJ2-2, with D unresolved. Germline V gives CDR1 MNHEY, CDR2 SVGEGT. This CDR3 contains 14 residues. The germline V and J ends were trimmed by 6 bases and 1 base, with 9 bases remaining between them. The CDR3 region is CASRPDGNTGELFF. CDR3 bases: TGTGCCAGCAGACCGGACGGGAACACCGGGGAGCTGTTTTTT.

The sample holds many counts of this clonotype. This chain uses TRBV7-2 with TRBJ1-4, with a tentative D call TRBD1 (6 bases). From germline, CDR1 is SGHTA and CDR2 FQGNSA. V was clipped by 3 bases and J by 3 bases, with 8 bases between them. This CDR3 contains 14 residues. CDR3 nucleotides: TGTGCCAGCAGCTTGGGGGCTTCTAATGAAAAACTGTTTTTT. It translates to CASSLGASNEKLFF.